This T cell receptor (beta chain) was obtained from a study of beta chain features in type 1 diabetes. On the study more broadly: The number of sorted cells examined across all samples was approximately 100 million. Findings and caveats of the study: Shorter TCRB CDR3s, moderately but significantly so, marked every one of the four CD4+ subsets in Type 1 diabetes patients. In the patient group, naive, central memory and Treg TCRB repertoires seemed more alike than in the healthy donor group.

As every portion of the isolated RNA was reverse transcribed, the sequencing read expressed TCRB transcripts. Measured with immunoSEQ multiplex PCR; TCRdb has only the in-frame clones, and not every one. The sample yields about 220,000 clones, approximately 10% seen once. Trimming removed 4 bases at V and 3 bases at J, with 13 bases between. The germline CDR1 and CDR2 sequences are SGHNT and YYREEE (reference sequence). This CDR3 contains 14 residues. Concerning this clone itself: Antigen unknown.

CD4+ cells of the naive, central memory, regulatory and stem cell-like memory types were sorted via CD45RO/CCR7/CD25/CD127/CD95/CD27. This clonotype originated in a man younger than 35 in good health. The chain employs TRBV5-4 and TRBJ2-5; D tentatively reads TRBD1 or TRBD2 (5 bases each). Input material: central memory CD4+ T cells from blood. In nucleotides, the CDR3 is TGTGCCAGCAGCCAACCCGGGACGGAAGAGACCCAGTACTTC. As protein: CASSQPGTEETQYF.